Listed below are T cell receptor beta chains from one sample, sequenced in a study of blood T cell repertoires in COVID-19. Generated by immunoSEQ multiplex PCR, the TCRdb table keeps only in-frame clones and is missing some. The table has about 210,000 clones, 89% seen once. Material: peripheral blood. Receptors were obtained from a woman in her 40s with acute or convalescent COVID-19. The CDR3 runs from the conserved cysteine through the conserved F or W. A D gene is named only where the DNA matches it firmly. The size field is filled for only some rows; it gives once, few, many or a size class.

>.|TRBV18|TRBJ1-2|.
CASSPKERAPNNTF
TGTGCCAGCTCACCAAAGGAGAGAGCCCCTAATAACACCTTC
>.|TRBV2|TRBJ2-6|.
CASTKAGSGANVLTF
TGTGCCAGCACCAAGGCGGGTTCTGGGGCCAACGTCCTGACTTTC
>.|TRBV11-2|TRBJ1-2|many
CASSLGQNYGYTF
TGTGCCAGCAGCCTCGGACAGAACTATGGCTACACCTTC
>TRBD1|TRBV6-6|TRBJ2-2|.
CATKSGAGGNTGELFF
TGTGCCACCAAATCAGGGGCAGGGGGAAACACCGGGGAGCTGTTTTTT
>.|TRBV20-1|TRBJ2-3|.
CSASWTFSTDTQYF
TGCAGTGCTAGTTGGACATTTAGCACAGATACGCAGTATTTT
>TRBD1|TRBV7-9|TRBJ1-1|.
CASSLDRGRVTEAFF
TGTGCCAGCAGCTTGGACAGGGGGAGGGTCACTGAAGCTTTCTTT
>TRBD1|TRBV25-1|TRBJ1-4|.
CASSDPRQGGEKLFF
TGTGCCAGCAGTGATCCCCGACAGGGTGGGGAAAAACTGTTTTTT
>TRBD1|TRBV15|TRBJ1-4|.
CATGSDRGLEKLFF
TGTGCCACCGGCTCAGACAGGGGGCTTGAAAAACTGTTTTTT
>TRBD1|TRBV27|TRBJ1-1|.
CASSLRLYGTGGTEAFF
TGTGCCAGCAGTTTAAGACTGTATGGGACAGGGGGAACTGAAGCTTTCTTT
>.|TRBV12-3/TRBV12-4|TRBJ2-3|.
CASSRTDTQYF
TGTGCCAGCTCTCGCACAGATACGCAGTATTTT
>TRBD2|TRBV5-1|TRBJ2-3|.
CASSLAGGTDTQYF
TGCGCCAGCAGCTTGGCGGGGGGAACAGATACGCAGTATTTT
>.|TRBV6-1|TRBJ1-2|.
CASRERTENGYTF
TGTGCCAGCAGGGAGAGGACAGAGAATGGCTACACCTTC
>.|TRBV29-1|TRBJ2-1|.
CSVEAQGINEQFF
TGCAGCGTTGAAGCTCAGGGGATCAATGAGCAGTTCTTC
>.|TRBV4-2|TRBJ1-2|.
CASSQEGEVFYGYTF
TGTGCCAGCAGCCAAGAAGGGGAGGTATTCTATGGCTACACCTTC
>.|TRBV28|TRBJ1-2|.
CASSLMGDYSYGYTF
TGTGCCAGCAGCCTGATGGGGGACTACTCTTATGGCTACACCTTC
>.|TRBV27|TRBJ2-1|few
CASSHGAGYNEQFF
TGTGCCAGCAGTCATGGGGCAGGCTACAATGAGCAGTTCTTC
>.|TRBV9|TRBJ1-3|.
CASSPGGGNSGNTIYF
TGTGCCAGCAGCCCTGGGGGGGGAAACTCTGGAAACACCATATATTTT
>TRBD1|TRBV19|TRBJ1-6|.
CASSMIKGASSSYNSPLHF
TGTGCCAGTAGTATGATTAAGGGGGCCTCGAGCTCCTATAATTCACCCCTCCACTTT
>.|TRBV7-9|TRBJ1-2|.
CASSEDSQYGYTF
TGTGCCAGCAGCGAGGACAGCCAGTATGGCTACACCTTC
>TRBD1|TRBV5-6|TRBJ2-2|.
CASSFWDRATGELFF
TGTGCCAGCAGCTTCTGGGACAGGGCCACCGGGGAGCTGTTTTTT
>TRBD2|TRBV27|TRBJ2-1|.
CASSSTAGTTPLSEQFF
TGTGCCAGCAGTTCCACCGCCGGGACTACCCCTCTGAGTGAGCAGTTCTTC
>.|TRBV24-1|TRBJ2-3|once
CATSDPGGTDTQYF
TGTGCCACCAGTGATCCAGGGGGCACAGATACGCAGTATTTT
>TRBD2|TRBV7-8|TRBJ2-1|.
CASSSTGTSGSNEQFF
TGTGCCAGCAGCTCGACCGGGACTAGCGGATCCAATGAGCAGTTCTTC
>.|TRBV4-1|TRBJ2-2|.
CASSQDWTTNTGELFF
TGCGCCAGCAGCCAAGATTGGACAACCAACACCGGGGAGCTGTTTTTT
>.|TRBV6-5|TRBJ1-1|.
CASFRGREAFF
TGTGCCAGCTTTAGAGGCCGGGAGGCTTTCTTT
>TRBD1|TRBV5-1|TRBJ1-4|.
CASSLETGFVKLFF
TGCGCCAGCAGCTTGGAGACAGGGTTCGTAAAACTGTTTTTT
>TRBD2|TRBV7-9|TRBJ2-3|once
CASSETSGGQDTQYF
TGTGCCAGCAGCGAGACTAGCGGGGGACAAGATACGCAGTATTTT
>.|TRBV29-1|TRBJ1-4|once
CSVISEATNEKLFF
TGCAGCGTAATTTCGGAGGCAACTAATGAAAAACTGTTTTTT
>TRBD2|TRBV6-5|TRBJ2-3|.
CASRGGRTDTQYF
TGTGCCAGCCGGGGGGGCCGGACAGATACGCAGTATTTT
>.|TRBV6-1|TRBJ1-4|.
CASSENRIPGFSYLANEKLFF
TGTGCCAGCAGTGAAAACCGAATTCCAGGGTTCAGTTACTTGGCTAATGAAAAACTGTTTTTT
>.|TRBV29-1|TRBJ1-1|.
CSVGGRGDTEAFF
TGCAGCGTTGGTGGCAGGGGTGACACTGAAGCTTTCTTT
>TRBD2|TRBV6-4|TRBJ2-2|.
CASPACGGTTGELFF
TGTGCCAGCCCCGCATGCGGGGGGACAACCGGGGAGCTGTTTTTT
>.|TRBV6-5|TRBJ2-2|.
CASRAENTGELFF
TGTGCCAGCAGGGCAGAGAACACCGGGGAGCTGTTTTTT
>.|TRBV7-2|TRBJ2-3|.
CASSSGTDTQYF
TGTGCCAGCAGTAGCGGCACAGATACGCAGTATTTT
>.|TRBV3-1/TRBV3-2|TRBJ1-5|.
CASSQSGVTNQPQHF
TGTGCCAGCAGCCAGAGCGGGGTCACCAATCAGCCCCAGCATTTT
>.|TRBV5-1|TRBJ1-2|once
CASSISPRGTNYGYTF
TGCGCCAGCAGCATATCCCCGAGGGGGACTAACTATGGCTACACCTTC
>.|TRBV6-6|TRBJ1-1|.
CTIGGNTEAFF
TGTACCATCGGCGGGAACACTGAAGCTTTCTTT
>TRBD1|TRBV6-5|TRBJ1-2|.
CASITADRGAYGYTF
TGTGCCAGCATCACCGCGGACAGGGGCGCCTATGGCTACACCTTC
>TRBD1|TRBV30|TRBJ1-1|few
CAWETGRSTEAFF
TGTGCCTGGGAGACAGGGCGGAGCACTGAAGCTTTCTTT
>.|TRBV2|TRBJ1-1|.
CASSKRKLNTEAFF
TGTGCCAGCAGTAAGAGGAAGTTGAACACTGAAGCTTTCTTT
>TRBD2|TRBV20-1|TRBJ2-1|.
CSASLAGGFNEQFF
TGCAGTGCTAGTTTAGCGGGGGGCTTTAATGAGCAGTTCTTC
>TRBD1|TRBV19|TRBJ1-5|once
CASTTSGTGVLGAQHF
TGTGCCAGTACCACGAGTGGGACAGGGGTTTTAGGGGCCCAGCATTTT
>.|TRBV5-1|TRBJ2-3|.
CASSLTGSTDTQYF
TGCGCCAGCAGCTTAACCGGGAGCACAGATACGCAGTATTTT
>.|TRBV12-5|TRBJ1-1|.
CAVGERNTEAFF
TGTGCTGTTGGGGAGAGGAACACTGAAGCTTTCTTT
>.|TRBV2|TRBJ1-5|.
CASSAEAPNQPQHF
TGTGCCAGCAGCGCAGAGGCACCGAATCAGCCCCAGCATTTT
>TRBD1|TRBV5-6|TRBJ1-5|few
CASSSGTGGFQPQHF
TGTGCCAGCAGCTCCGGGACAGGGGGCTTTCAGCCCCAGCATTTT
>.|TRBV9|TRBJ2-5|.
CASSVQDSQETQYF
TGTGCCAGCAGCGTACAAGACAGCCAAGAGACCCAGTACTTC
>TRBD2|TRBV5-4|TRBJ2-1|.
CASSSGLVSYNEQFF
TGTGCCAGCAGCTCAGGACTAGTCTCCTACAATGAGCAGTTCTTC
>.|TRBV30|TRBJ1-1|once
CAWSVQSRMNTEAFF
TGTGCCTGGAGTGTACAGAGCAGGATGAACACTGAAGCTTTCTTT
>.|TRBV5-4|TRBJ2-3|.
CASSSTGADTQYF
TGTGCCAGCAGCTCCACGGGGGCAGATACGCAGTATTTT
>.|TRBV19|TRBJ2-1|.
CASSIGSNEQFF
TGTGCCAGTAGTATAGGGAGCAATGAGCAGTTCTTC
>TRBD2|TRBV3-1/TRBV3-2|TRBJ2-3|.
CASSETSGGPPTQYF
TGTGCCAGCAGCGAGACTAGCGGGGGCCCCCCGACGCAGTATTTT
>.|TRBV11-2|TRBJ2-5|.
CASSLDRYPRETQYF
TGTGCCAGCAGCTTAGATCGATATCCGAGGGAGACCCAGTACTTC
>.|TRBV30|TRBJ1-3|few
CAWTIRRSGNTIYF
TGTGCCTGGACGATTCGCCGGTCTGGAAACACCATATATTTT